These 21 T cell receptor beta chains came from one sample sequenced in a study of blood T cell repertoires in COVID-19. Profiled with immunoSEQ multiplex PCR; TCRdb holds only in-frame clones, not every one. This sample has 170,000 or so clones, with 86% found just once. The sample taken for sequencing was peripheral blood. These receptor sequences come from a man aged 45-60 years with active or convalescent COVID-19.

The chain combines TRBV6-1 with TRBJ1-2, with a tentative D call TRBD1 (6 bases). This CDR3 is 15 amino acids long. Trimming left V 6 bases short and J 0 bases short, with 14 bases between. Per the germline V gene, CDR1 is MNHNS and CDR2 is SASEGT. CDR3 in DNA: TGTGCCAGCAGACAAGAAGGGGGTTCTAACTATGGCTACACCTTC. Its protein product is CASRQEGGSNYGYTF.

The V and J genes are TRBV6-2 or TRBV6-3 and TRBJ2-3; 13 positions match TRBD2. Germline V CDR1 and CDR2: MNHEY, SVGEGT. The V and J ends lost 4 bases and 2 bases, in that order; junction bases with no gene match: 3. The CDR3 runs 16 residues. The CDR3, as DNA: TGTGCCAGCAGTTGGGGACTAGCGGGATTCACAGATACGCAGTATTTT. As protein: CASSWGLAGFTDTQYF.

The J gene is TRBJ2-3, the V gene TRBV5-4, with 15 bases lining up with TRBD2. Germline V CDR1 and CDR2: SGHNT, YYREEE (reference sequence). V shed 3 bases, J shed 4 bases, and the junction held 3 bases outside the gene matches. CDR3 length equals 16 residues. The DNA for the CDR3 is TGTGCCAGCAGCTCGGGACTAGCGGGAGGACCAGATACGCAGTATTTT. This encodes CASSSGLAGGPDTQYF.

The chain carries TRBV5-1 and TRBJ2-1; D might be TRBD2 (6 bases). Trimming took off 7 bases at V and 8 bases at J, with 13 bases between the two ends. Germline CDR1 and CDR2: SGHRS and YFSETQ. This CDR3 region has 12 residues. The CDR3 spells CASVGRGDEQFF. Here the CDR3 DNA reads TGCGCCAGCGTTGGGCGCGGGGATGAGCAGTTCTTC.

J is TRBJ2-3 and V is TRBV6-2 or TRBV6-3; D remains ambiguous. The germline V gene encodes CDR1 MNHEY and CDR2 SVGEGT. The V end lost 6 bases, the J end lost 2 bases, and 9 bases lay between the germline ends. The CDR3 totals 13 residues. CDR3 protein: CASSSDSTDTQYF. Here the CDR3 DNA reads TGTGCCAGCAGCAGCGACTCCACAGATACGCAGTATTTT.

The chain has TRBV25-1 and TRBJ1-6, with 9 bases aligning to TRBD1. Germline CDR1 reads MGHDK; CDR2 reads SYGVNS. The CDR3 contains 17 residues. The trim removed 3 bases at V and 3 bases at J, leaving 6 bases unmatched. CDR3 DNA: TGTGCCAGCAGTGATCTCCCGACAGGGGGCTATAATTCACCCCTCCACTTT. This gives the protein CASSDLPTGGYNSPLHF.

The genes are TRBV29-1 and TRBJ2-7, with TRBD1 matching 8 bases. Germline lookup yields CDR1 SQVTM and CDR2 ANQGSEA. The CDR3 contains 14 residues. The V and J ends lost 3 bases and 7 bases, in that order; junction bases with no gene match: 11. The CDR3: CSVELGQVRGEQYF. As DNA, the CDR3 is TGCAGCGTTGAGTTGGGACAGGTTCGAGGGGAGCAGTACTTC.

The chain is built from TRBV6-5 and TRBJ2-3; 7 positions agree with TRBD1. Losses at the gene ends were 2 bases for V and 6 bases for J; bases not matched to a gene: 2. There are 13 residues in the CDR3. The germline gives CDR1 MNHEY, CDR2 SVGAGI. The CDR3 loop is CASSYGRGDTQYF. Written as DNA, the CDR3 is TGTGCCAGCAGTTACGGCAGGGGGGATACGCAGTATTTT.

This chain joins TRBV5-8 and TRBJ2-6; D ambiguous. Trimming took off 4 bases at V and 3 bases at J, with 20 bases between the two ends. The CDR3 spans 18 residues. In germline, CDR1 is SGHTS, CDR2 YDEGEE. In DNA form, the CDR3 reads TGTGCCAGCAGCCACACAACCGCCAAATCATTTGGGGCCAACGTCCTGACTTTC. The encoded protein is CASSHTTAKSFGANVLTF. The full variable domain, completed using reference TRBV5-8 and TRBJ2-6, is EAGVTQSPTHLIKTRGQQATLRCSPISGHTSVYWYQQALGLGLQFLLWYDEGEERNRGNFPPRFSGRQFPNYSSELNVNALELEDSALYLCASSHTTAKSFGANVLTFGAGSRLTVL.

The CDR3 region has the DNA TGCGCCAGCACGACAGGGGGGAACACTGAAGCTTTCTTT. As protein: CASTTGGNTEAFF. The chain couples TRBV5-1 to TRBJ1-1, with 9 bases matching TRBD1. J lost 1 base, V lost 6 bases, and 1 base had no gene match. The CDR3 has 13 amino acids. Germline CDR1 SGHRS, CDR2 YFSETQ.

The chain joins TRBV9 to TRBJ2-3; TRBD1 matches 7 bases. Germline trimming cut 0 bases from V and 0 bases from J; bases unmatched to any gene: 4. CDR1 is SGDLS and CDR2 is YYNGEE in the germline V gene. There are 16 residues in the CDR3. CDR3 amino acids: CASSVAPGQSTDTQYF. In DNA, the CDR3 is TGTGCCAGCAGCGTAGCCCCGGGACAGAGCACAGATACGCAGTATTTT.

V and J are TRBV19 and TRBJ1-6; 8 nucleotides match TRBD1. The CDR3 spans 14 residues. J was trimmed by 9 bases and V by 5 bases; bases with no gene match: 6. Germline CDR1 is LNHDA and CDR2 is SQIVND (reference sequence). The CDR3 DNA follows: TGTGCCAGTAGTCTACAGGGGGACGGTTCACCCCTCCACTTT. Translation gives CASSLQGDGSPLHF.

The chain uses TRBV7-9 and TRBJ2-1, with D perhaps matching TRBD2 (6 bases). Trimming stripped 5 bases from V and 4 bases from J, with 18 bases between. The CDR3 loop spans 16 amino acids. CDR1 and CDR2 (germline): SEHNR, FQNEAQ (reference sequence). The CDR3 DNA follows: TGTGCCAGCAGCACGTACTCCGGGACTGGGTACAATGAGCAGTTCTTC. Translating gives CASSTYSGTGYNEQFF. Combining the CDR3 with reference TRBV7-9 and TRBJ2-1 gives the whole variable domain DTGVSQNPRHKITKRGQNVTFRCDPISEHNRLYWYRQTLGQGPEFLTYFQNEAQLEKSRLLSDRFSAERPKGSFSTLEIQRTEQGDSAMYLCASSTYSGTGYNEQFFGPGTRLTVL.

The rearrangement joins TRBV5-1 to TRBJ2-3; 7 nucleotides match TRBD2. The CDR3 is 15 residues long. CDR1 is SGHRS, CDR2 YFSETQ, per germline. V lost 1 base to trimming and J lost 3 bases; unmatched junction nucleotides: 5. The CDR3 coding sequence is TGCGCCAGCAGCTTGCCAGCGGGGTTGACAGATACGCAGTATTTT. It is translated as CASSLPAGLTDTQYF.

V usage is TRBV6-2 or TRBV6-3 and J usage is TRBJ1-5; no definite D call. V was cut by 2 bases and J by 6 bases, with 8 bases left in between. The CDR3 consists of 13 residues. From germline, CDR1 is MNHEY and CDR2 SVGEGT. The CDR3 is CASSYATTQPQHF. CDR3 DNA: TGTGCCAGCAGTTACGCTACCACTCAGCCCCAGCATTTT.

The rearrangement joins TRBV5-4 to TRBJ2-6; tentatively, D is TRBD2 (6 bases). The V gene lost 3 bases and the J gene lost 1 base, with 11 bases spanning the gap. This CDR3 spans 16 amino acids. Germline V gives CDR1 SGHNT, CDR2 YYREEE (reference sequence). CDR3 residues: CASSSPGVSGANVLTF. CDR3 sequence (DNA): TGTGCCAGCAGCTCCCCGGGGGTTTCTGGGGCCAACGTCCTGACTTTC.

The rearrangement joins TRBV9 to TRBJ2-2, with TRBD2 matching 9 bases. The CDR3 has 17 residues. The V segment lost 0 bases and the J segment 1 base; nucleotides outside the gene matches: 4. Germline values: CDR1 SGDLS, CDR2 YYNGEE. This CDR3 reads CASSVVLAGWNTGELFF. CDR3 DNA: TGTGCCAGCAGCGTAGTTCTAGCGGGGTGGAACACCGGGGAGCTGTTTTTT.

V gene TRBV21-1 combines with J gene TRBJ2-3; the table's D gene call, TRBD2, was not cross checked with the DNA. TRBV21-1 is marked as a pseudogene. The length of the CDR3 is 15 residues. CDR3 bases: TGTGCCAGCAGACCACTAGCGGGGGCAGGGGATACGCAGTATTTT. Protein product: CASRPLAGAGDTQYF.

The J gene is TRBJ2-1, the V gene TRBV28; 10 positions match TRBD1. The CDR3 is made up of 18 amino acids. With V trimmed by 3 bases and J by 1 base, 9 bases remained unmatched. Germline-derived CDR1 and CDR2 are MDHEN and SYDVKM. The CDR3: CASSFLGTGAGSYNEQFF. For the CDR3, the DNA is TGTGCCAGCAGTTTCCTTGGGACAGGGGCAGGGTCCTACAATGAGCAGTTCTTC.

This clone appeared a single time. The gene calls are TRBV6-2 or TRBV6-3 and TRBJ1-6, with 7 bases that match TRBD1. Germline lookup yields CDR1 MNHEY and CDR2 SVGEGT. This CDR3 contains 14 residues. V lost 3 bases and J lost 7; bases outside the gene matches: 3. CDR3 sequence: CASSYRGPNSPLHF. The CDR3 coding sequence is TGTGCCAGCAGTTATAGGGGGCCGAATTCACCCCTCCACTTT.

The CDR3 region has the DNA TGTGCCAGCTCACCAAAGGCGGGAGGGAACCACAATGAGCAGTTCTTC. It yields the protein CASSPKAGGNHNEQFF. V and J are TRBV18 and TRBJ2-1; TRBD2 aligns across 9 bases. The J segment lost 5 bases and the V segment lost 2 bases, leaving 7 bases of the junction unmatched. Germline lookup yields CDR1 KGHSH and CDR2 LQKENI. The CDR3 has 16 amino acids.